The 26 T cell receptor beta chains presented below share a single source sample, sequenced in a study of T cells in Graves' hyperthyroidism and ophthalmopathy. The source material, RNA transcripts, was used to amplify TCR beta CDR3 regions. The primer set for the first-round RT-PCR of the TCR CDR3 was HTBI. MiXCR, applied by TCRdb to the multiplex PCR reads, yields one record per CDR3 protein. The sample lists about 560,000 distinct CDR3 sequences, 16% occurring once. The sample comprised blood. The receptor set was obtained from a woman younger than 35 with Graves' hyperthyroidism.

This clonotype came up many times. The chain has TRBV2 and TRBJ2-5; perhaps TRBD2 as D (6 bases). Germline CDR1 reads SNHLY; CDR2 reads FYNNEI. V dropped 4 bases and J dropped 1 base, with 10 bases sitting between them. The CDR3 extends over 14 amino acids. Here the CDR3 reads CASSAKTSQETQYF. The CDR3 coding sequence is TGTGCCAGCAGTGCGAAGACTAGCCAAGAGACCCAGTACTTC.

The chain employs TRBV6-1 and TRBJ1-2; TRBD1 agrees at 7 bases. The CDR3 has 14 amino acids. J gave up 2 bases and V 4 bases, and 4 bases lay outside the gene matches. The germline gives CDR1 MNHNS, CDR2 SASEGT. Here the CDR3 reads CASSGGGGNYGYTF. CDR3 DNA: TGTGCCAGCAGTGGAGGAGGGGGCAACTATGGCTACACCTTC.

Ten or more counts support this clonotype. The J gene is TRBJ1-2, the V gene TRBV29-1; the match to TRBD1 covers 9 bases. Germline V gives CDR1 SQVTM, CDR2 ANQGSEA. Trimming cost V 7 bases and J 3 bases; bases outside gene matches: 6. This CDR3 contains 13 residues. Here the CDR3 reads CSDTGGGDYGYTF. DNA for the CDR3: TGCAGCGATACAGGGGGCGGTGACTATGGCTACACCTTC.

The rearrangement joins TRBV11-3 to TRBJ1-1, with D uncertain. V was shortened by 5 bases and J by 6 bases, with 13 bases between the two germline ends. Germline V gives CDR1 SGHNT, CDR2 YENEEA. The CDR3 sequence is 13 residues long. CDR3 nucleotide sequence: TGTGCCAGCAGCAGACAAGGGTTATCTGAAGCTTTCTTT. As protein: CASSRQGLSEAFF. Full variable domain (missing parts from reference TRBV11-3 and TRBJ1-1): EAGVVQSPRYKIIEKKQPVAFWCNPISGHNTLYWYLQNLGQGPELLIRYENEEAVDDSQLPKDRFSAERLKGVDSTLKIQPAELGDSAVYLCASSRQGLSEAFFGQGTRLTVV.

This clonotype was observed a handful of times. V and J are TRBV4-1 and TRBJ1-5; the D gene is possibly TRBD1 (5 bases). Germline V lookup: CDR1 MGHRA, CDR2 YSYEKL. The CDR3 consists of 17 residues. V shed 0 bases and J shed 2 bases, with 14 bases lying between them. The CDR3 DNA reads as TGCGCCAGCAGCCAAGATCTAGGGGCCCGTGGCAATCAGCCCCAGCATTTT. As protein: CASSQDLGARGNQPQHF.

Ten or more counts support this clonotype. The gene calls are TRBV12-3 or TRBV12-4 and TRBJ2-7; D possibly corresponds to TRBD2 (6 bases). This CDR3 contains 15 residues. V was shortened by 4 bases and J by 0 bases, with 13 bases between the two germline ends. CDR3 in DNA: TGTGCCAGCAGTTCAACCGGGGGTCCCTCCTACGAGCAGTACTTC. Amino acid sequence: CASSSTGGPSYEQYF.

About this clonotype: A read error may account for a junction end that differs from germline. This chain connects TRBV11-2 to TRBJ1-1; the D is unclear. Looked up from germline, CDR1 is SGHAT and CDR2 is FQNNGV. The CDR3 extends over 13 amino acids. CDR3 in amino acids: CASSQVVQNEAFF. The CDR3 region has the DNA TGCGCCAGCAGCCAAGTGGTCCAGAATGAAGCTTTCTTT.

This sequence joins TRBV5-5 and TRBJ1-2; unclear D gene. There are 14 residues in the CDR3. V was pared by 6 bases and J by 8 bases, with 20 bases between. Germline V gives CDR1 SGHKS, CDR2 YYEKEE (reference sequence). The CDR3 spells CASTSPGRAGGYTF. CDR3 DNA sequence: TGTGCCAGCACCTCTCCCGGGCGGGCGGGGGGCTACACCTTC.

The genes are TRBV29-1 and TRBJ2-2; D not resolved. Germline assignment: CDR1 SQVTM and CDR2 ANQGSEA. Trimming shortened V by 7 bases and J by 0 bases, and 9 bases separated the two germline ends. CDR3 length: 13 residues. The CDR3 nucleotides are TGCAGCGGACGGGTGTCGAACACCGGGGAGCTGTTTTTT. Amino acid sequence: CSGRVSNTGELFF.

This clonotype was counted many times. The CDR3 protein is CASSRGPIYEQYF. DNA of the CDR3: TGTGCCAGCAGTCGGGGACCAATCTACGAGCAGTACTTC. The chain employs TRBV12-3 or TRBV12-4 and TRBJ2-7, with D perhaps being TRBD1 or TRBD2 (5 bases each). V lost 5 bases and J lost 3, with 11 bases in between. The CDR3 has 13 residues.

This clonotype has ten or more counts. This chain links TRBV12-3 or TRBV12-4 with TRBJ2-7, with TRBD2 matching over 10 bases. This CDR3 has 17 residues. J lost 4 bases, V lost 2 bases, and 11 bases had no gene match. The CDR3 loop reads CASSLSFGAGGEYEQYF. For the CDR3, the DNA is TGTGCCAGCAGTTTAAGCTTTGGAGCGGGAGGGGAGTACGAGCAGTACTTC.

The CDR3 bases are TGTGCCAGCAGGAAGGGGCGGGATGAGCAGTTCTTC. Protein sequence: CASRKGRDEQFF. This chain connects TRBV7-9 to TRBJ2-1, with D perhaps matching TRBD1 or TRBD2 (5 bases each). The germline V gene has CDR1 SEHNR and CDR2 FQNEAQ (reference sequence). The V end lost 6 bases, the J end lost 8 bases, and 11 bases lay between the germline ends. CDR3 length equals 12 residues.

In regard to this clonotype: Given a much more abundant clone one base away, this may be a read error. The J gene is TRBJ2-7, the V gene TRBV28; the D gene is possibly TRBD1 (6 bases). Trimming cost V 5 bases and J 6 bases, with 17 bases left between them. This CDR3 region has 14 residues. Per the germline V gene, CDR1 is MDHEN and CDR2 is SYDVKM. The DNA of the CDR3 is TGTGCCAGCAGTCCAGACAGGACCCACCGCGAGCAGTACTTC. Protein product: CASSPDRTHREQYF.

The chain has TRBV5-5 and TRBJ1-2; 8 bases are a match to TRBD1. The CDR3 runs 15 residues. The V segment lost 4 bases and the J segment 0 bases; nucleotides outside the gene matches: 5. CDR1 SGHKS and CDR2 YYEKEE come from the germline V gene (reference sequence). This CDR3 reads CASSRTGQANYGYTF. The CDR3 nucleotides are TGTGCCAGCAGCCGGACAGGGCAAGCTAACTATGGCTACACCTTC.

This clonotype was observed a few times. V and J are TRBV6-5 and TRBJ1-5; the D gene is possibly TRBD1 (6 bases). From germline, CDR1 is MNHEY and CDR2 SVGAGI. The V gene lost 4 bases and the J gene lost 0 bases, with 16 bases spanning the gap. This CDR3 contains 17 residues. The CDR3 protein is CASSSTGLPYSNQPQHF. In DNA form, the CDR3 reads TGTGCCAGCAGTTCTACAGGGCTCCCTTATAGCAATCAGCCCCAGCATTTT.

This clonotype was seen at least ten times. This chain links TRBV5-1 with TRBJ2-7; 8 bases map to TRBD1. Germline assignment: CDR1 SGHRS and CDR2 YFSETQ. The CDR3 has 15 amino acids. V trimming: 3 bases; J trimming: 0 bases; junction bases outside the gene matches: 5. CDR3 protein: CASSSDRATSYEQYF. CDR3 DNA sequence: TGCGCCAGCAGCTCGGACAGGGCAACCTCCTACGAGCAGTACTTC.

The gene calls are TRBV10-3 and TRBJ2-7; D not certain. Germline lookup yields CDR1 ENHRY and CDR2 SYGVKD. With 3 bases removed from V and 4 bases from J, the gap between germline ends came to 7 bases. The CDR3 consists of 12 residues. CDR3 in amino acids: CAISEYTYEQYF. In DNA form, the CDR3 reads TGTGCCATCAGTGAATACACTTACGAGCAGTACTTC.

This chain links TRBV2 with TRBJ1-2; 8 bases fit TRBD1. From germline, CDR1 is SNHLY and CDR2 FYNNEI. This CDR3 comprises 17 residues. Trimming took 7 bases from V and 8 from J; bases not matched to a gene: 21. The CDR3 bases are TGTGCCAGCATGAAGCGGGCAGGGGGCTTCTCTCCTAAGGGCTACACCTTC. Translated: CASMKRAGGFSPKGYTF.

This clonotype was seen repeatedly, ten times or more. The rearrangement joins TRBV10-3 to TRBJ2-1, with 9 bases matching TRBD2. V lost 8 bases to trimming and J lost 1 base; unmatched junction nucleotides: 6. This CDR3 contains 15 residues. Germline CDR1 ENHRY, CDR2 SYGVKD. Written as DNA, the CDR3 is TGTGCCATCGAGACTAGCGGTCCTTCCTACAATGAGCAGTTCTTC. It yields the protein CAIETSGPSYNEQFF.

The chain employs TRBV25-1 and TRBJ1-6; the match to TRBD1 covers 11 bases. With 5 bases clipped from V and 3 bases from J, the junction kept 6 bases outside the gene matches. In germline, CDR1 is MGHDK, CDR2 SYGVNS. CDR3 length: 17 amino acids. The CDR3 DNA is TGTGCCAGCAGTCGAGGGACAGGGGGTTTCTATAATTCACCCCTCCACTTT. Its translation: CASSRGTGGFYNSPLHF.

This clonotype appeared many times. The chain employs TRBV11-1 and TRBJ2-1; maybe TRBD1 (6 bases). Trimming took off 5 bases at V and 2 bases at J, with 19 bases between the two ends. CDR3 size: 17 residues. The germline V gene encodes CDR1 SGHAT and CDR2 FQDESV (reference sequence). Here the CDR3 reads CASSAPPTGRPYNEQFF. CDR3 nucleotides: TGTGCCAGCAGCGCCCCACCGACAGGCCGGCCCTACAATGAGCAGTTCTTC.

The sample holds a few counts of this clonotype. CDR3 amino acids: CASSLAGAQNIQYF. The DNA of the CDR3 is TGTGCCAGCAGCTTGGCGGGGGCTCAAAACATTCAGTACTTC. This sequence joins TRBV7-9 and TRBJ2-4; D perhaps matches TRBD2 (7 bases). The CDR3 contains 14 residues. The V end lost 3 bases, the J end lost 5 bases, and 11 bases lay between the germline ends. Germline CDR1 is SEHNR and CDR2 is FQNEAQ (reference sequence).

The table lists this clonotype with many counts. The V call is TRBV20-1, the J call TRBJ1-1; D gene unclear. Germline V gives CDR1 DFQATT, CDR2 SNEGSKA (reference sequence). The CDR3 extends over 13 amino acids. V lost 0 bases, J lost 6 bases, and 11 bases lay in between. The CDR3 spells CSARDVRMAEAFF. The DNA for the CDR3 is TGCAGTGCTAGAGACGTTCGGATGGCTGAAGCTTTCTTT.

The gene calls are TRBV5-8 and TRBJ2-7, with 8 nucleotides matching TRBD2. Germline V lookup: CDR1 SGHTS, CDR2 YDEGEE. The CDR3 consists of 14 residues. With 4 bases clipped from V and 7 bases from J, the junction kept 10 bases outside the gene matches. For the CDR3, the DNA is TGTGCCAGCAGCACGCGGCGGGGGGCGAAAGAGCAGTACTTC. Translated, it gives CASSTRRGAKEQYF. The variable domain in full, completed from reference TRBV5-8 and TRBJ2-7, reads EAGVTQSPTHLIKTRGQQATLRCSPISGHTSVYWYQQALGLGLQFLLWYDEGEERNRGNFPPRFSGRQFPNYSSELNVNALELEDSALYLCASSTRRGAKEQYFGPGTRLTVT.

The chain employs TRBV3-1 and TRBJ2-1; 14 nucleotides match TRBD2. Germline V gene sequence: CDR1 LGHDT, CDR2 YNNKEL (reference sequence). V lost 3 bases to trimming and J lost 6 bases; unmatched junction nucleotides: 7. The CDR3 has 17 residues. This CDR3 is CASSQRVGLAGANEQFF. The CDR3 DNA reads TGTGCCAGCAGCCAGAGAGTGGGACTAGCGGGGGCCAATGAGCAGTTCTTC.

This clonotype was seen ten or more times. V is TRBV7-2 and J is TRBJ1-1; D is uncertain. The length of the CDR3 is 13 residues. Deletions cut 1 base from V and 6 bases from J, with 9 bases between. Germline CDR1 reads SGHTA; CDR2 reads FQGNSA. The CDR3 region is CASSLVEASEAFF. The CDR3 DNA sequence: TGTGCCAGCAGCTTAGTCGAGGCTTCTGAAGCTTTCTTT.